This record looks at one T cell receptor (beta chain) sequence and its context. What it recognizes is unknown. The germline V gene has CDR1 SGHTA and CDR2 FQGNSA. Germline trimming cut 4 bases from V and 7 bases from J; bases unmatched to any gene: 10. The CDR3 is 16 amino acids. This sample was included in a study of T-cell memory formation after mild COVID-19. Findings and limits, study-wide: CM and EM subsets held most contracting CD4+ clones; EMRA held CD8+ ones. Detection of some responders pre-infection suggested pre-existing cross-reactive memory T cells participated. Later expanders leaned toward CD4+, whereas clones contracting from day 15 to 85 were balanced CD4/CD8.

TCRdb redid the calling of the 5' RACE reads with MiXCR, one entry per CDR3 protein. The sample consists of 280,000 or so distinct CDR3 sequences, 8.2% of them appearing once. This receptor was obtained from a man aged 18 to 35 who had mild COVID-19 (a few samples of this study predate the infection). Cell type and time point are not known. The chain couples TRBV7-2 to TRBJ1-2; 12 bases fit TRBD1. Sequencing was performed on PBMCs or a T cell subset sorted from them (not recorded which). The CDR3 here is CASSSIAGTGGTGYTF. DNA for the CDR3: TGTGCCAGCAGCTCCATAGCGGGGACAGGGGGCACTGGCTACACCTTC.